This TCR beta chain emerged from a study of blood T cell repertoires in COVID-19. From germline, CDR1 is MGHDK and CDR2 SYGVNS. The CDR3 totals 16 residues. Losses at the gene ends were 3 bases for V and 0 bases for J; bases not matched to a gene: 4. Method: immunoSEQ multiplex PCR; TCRdb's copy keeps in-frame clones and lacks some. The sample has 75,000 to 100,000 clones, roughly 90% seen once. The TCR comes from a woman of 80 years or more with acute or convalescent COVID-19. The specimen was peripheral blood. The rearrangement links TRBV25-1 to TRBJ2-3, with 9 bases lining up with TRBD2. The DNA of the CDR3 is TGTGCCAGCAGTGACGCTAGCGGGGCTAGCACAGATACGCAGTATTTT. It encodes CASSDASGASTDTQYF.